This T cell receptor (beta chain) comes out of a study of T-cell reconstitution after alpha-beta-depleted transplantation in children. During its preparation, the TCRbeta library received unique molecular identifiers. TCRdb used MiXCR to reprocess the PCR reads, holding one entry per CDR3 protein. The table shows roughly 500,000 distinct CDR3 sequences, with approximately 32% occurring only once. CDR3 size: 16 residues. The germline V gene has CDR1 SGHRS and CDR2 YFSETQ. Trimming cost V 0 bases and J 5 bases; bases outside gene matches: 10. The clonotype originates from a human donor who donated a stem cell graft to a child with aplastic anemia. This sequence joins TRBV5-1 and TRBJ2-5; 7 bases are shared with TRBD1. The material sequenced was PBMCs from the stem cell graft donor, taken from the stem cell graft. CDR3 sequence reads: CASSLGYNRGTETQYF. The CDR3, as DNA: TGCGCCAGCAGCTTGGGGTACAACAGGGGAACGGAGACCCAGTACTTC.